These 13 T cell receptor beta chains share one sample of origin, sequenced in a study of tumor-infiltrating lymphocytes in primary liver carcinoma. Starting material of 450 to 500 ng total RNA yielded TCR beta cDNA via a constant-region primer. TCR beta libraries came from three nested multiplex PCR rounds using slightly modified ARM-PCR. Forward primers for TRBV1-TRBV30 and a C-beta reverse primer served the first two PCR rounds, at about 10 cycles each. MiXCR, run by TCRdb on the multiplex PCR reads, gives a single entry per CDR3 protein. The table lists some 87,000 distinct CDR3 sequences, about 70% of them singletons. Taking about 17-33 mg of unsorted bulk tissue, the authors co-extracted RNA and DNA. The sample taken for sequencing was tumor-adjacent normal liver tissue. Source of these receptors: a man in his forties or fifties with primary liver carcinoma and hepatitis B virus infection.

The chain combines TRBV28 with TRBJ2-7, with 8 bases fitting TRBD2. Trimming removed 2 bases from V and 4 bases from J; junction bases left unmatched: 1. Germline V gene sequence: CDR1 MDHEN, CDR2 SYDVKM. The CDR3 loop spans 13 amino acids. CDR3 amino acids: CASSLASGYEQYF. The CDR3 nucleotides are TGTGCCAGCAGTTTAGCTAGCGGGTACGAGCAGTACTTC. Combining the CDR3 with reference TRBV28 and TRBJ2-7 gives the whole variable domain DVKVTQSSRYLVKRTGEKVFLECVQDMDHENMFWYRQDPGLGLRLIYFSYDVKMKEKGDIPEGYSVSREKKERFSLILESASTNQTSMYLCASSLASGYEQYFGPGTRLTVT.

Of note for this clonotype: A much larger clone differs from this one at a single base, so this may be a read error. This chain links TRBV12-3 or TRBV12-4 with TRBJ2-7; 9 positions agree with TRBD1. This CDR3 has 14 residues. Trimming took 7 bases from V and 1 from J; bases not matched to a gene: 5. CDR3 amino acids: CASIRDRASYEQYF. The DNA for the CDR3 is TGTGCCAGCATCCGGGACAGGGCATCCTACGAGCAGTACTTC.

This clonotype has only one observation. The junction does not match germline at one end; this may be a read error. The chain recombines TRBV11-2 with TRBJ2-7; D is undetermined. CDR3 size: 14 residues. Germline-derived CDR1 and CDR2 are SGHAT and FQNNGV. The CDR3 bases are TGTGCCAGCAGCATAACTGACACTGCCTACGAGCAGTGTTTC. This codes for CASSITDTAYEQCF. The whole variable domain, filled in from reference TRBV11-2 and TRBJ2-7, reads EAGVAQSPRYKIIEKRQSVAFWCNPISGHATLYWYQQILGQGPKLLIQFQNNGVVDDSQLPKDRFSAERLKGVDSTLKIQPAKLEDSAVYLCASSITDTAYEQCFGPGTRLTVT.

The genes are TRBV5-1 and TRBJ2-3; possibly TRBD1 or TRBD2 for D (5 bases each). V dropped 3 bases and J dropped 2 bases, with 19 bases sitting between them. Germline V gives CDR1 SGHRS, CDR2 YFSETQ. The CDR3 is made up of 17 amino acids. The CDR3 is CASSYGAWDDPTDTQYF. CDR3 nucleotides: TGCGCCAGCAGCTACGGGGCCTGGGACGACCCCACAGATACGCAGTATTTT.

This clonotype was picked up many times. V is TRBV28 and J is TRBJ2-7, with 10 bases matching TRBD2. The CDR3 length is 14 residues. The V segment lost 5 bases and the J segment 7 bases; nucleotides outside the gene matches: 8. Germline CDR1 MDHEN, CDR2 SYDVKM. The DNA for the CDR3 is TGTGCCAGCAGTCCAGCGGGAGGGCCGCGGGAGCAGTACTTC. Amino acids: CASSPAGGPREQYF.

Turning to this clonotype: One junction end does not reproduce the germline sequence, and a read error may be involved. V and J are TRBV7-3 and TRBJ2-6; possible D gene TRBD1, 6 bases. The germline V gene has CDR1 SGHTA and CDR2 FQGTGA. The CDR3 consists of 17 residues. CDR3 sequence (DNA): TGTGCCTGCAGCTTAACCAGGGGAACCTCTGGGGCCAACGTCCTGACTTTC. It codes for CACSLTRGTSGANVLTF.

This clonotype was detected only once. The chain has TRBV28 and TRBJ1-2; 8 nucleotides line up with TRBD1. The CDR3 has 14 amino acids. Germline V gives CDR1 MDHEN, CDR2 SYDVKM. With V trimmed by 6 bases and J by 4 bases, 7 bases remained unmatched. This CDR3 is CASRLTGASYGYTF. The CDR3 DNA is TGTGCCAGCAGATTGACAGGGGCGTCCTATGGCTACACCTTC.

Remarks on this clonotype: A much larger clone is a single base away; this may be a read error. The chain recombines TRBV20-1 with TRBJ2-3; TRBD2 aligns across 14 bases. Trimming at V came to 4 bases and at J to 5 bases, leaving 8 bases not matched to a gene. The CDR3 covers 16 residues. Germline CDR1 and CDR2: DFQATT and SNEGSKA (reference sequence). The CDR3 loop is CSAKRTSGRPIDTQYF. The CDR3, as DNA: TGCAGTGCTAAAAGGACTAGCGGGAGGCCGATAGATACGCAGTATTTT.

V gene TRBV6-6 combines with J gene TRBJ2-7, with a weak D call TRBD2 (6 bases). Germline CDR1 and CDR2: MNHNY and SVGAGI (reference sequence). The CDR3 length is 14 residues. CDR3 residues: CSSRQTPGDYEQYF. The CDR3 bases are TGTTCTAGCAGACAAACTCCGGGGGACTACGAGCAGTACTTC.

Concerning this clonotype itself: A junction end diverges from the germline sequence, so it may reflect a read error. This chain joins TRBV14 and TRBJ2-5; D gene unclear. This CDR3 has 12 residues. The germline V gene encodes CDR1 SGHDN and CDR2 FVKESK. This CDR3 reads CGSSSLGETQYF. The CDR3 coding sequence is TGTGGCAGCAGCTCCCTTGGCGAGACCCAGTACTTC.

To note about this clonotype: One junction end does not reproduce the germline sequence, and a read error may be involved. The chain is built from TRBV11-2 and TRBJ2-7; D ambiguous. The CDR3 is 15 residues long. The germline gives CDR1 SGHAT, CDR2 FQNNGV. DNA for the CDR3: TGTACCAGCAGCTTAAGTACTCCTGGCTCCTATGAGCAGTACTTC. Protein sequence: CTSSLSTPGSYEQYF.

The chain carries TRBV29-1 and TRBJ2-1; 8 bases agree with TRBD1. The CDR3 has 11 amino acids. In germline, CDR1 is SQVTM, CDR2 ANQGSEA. CDR3 region: CSAPTGGHQFF. In DNA, the CDR3 is TGCAGTGCCCCCACAGGGGGTCATCAGTTCTTC.

As regards this clonotype: The CDR3 carries no conserved terminal phenylalanine or tryptophan, so it likely arises from a read error. It is unclear where the CDR3 begins or ends on the DNA, so no DNA is shown, and the CDR3 is as TCRdb lists it. The rearrangement joins TRBV12-3 or TRBV12-4 to TRBJ2-1. The length of the CDR3 is 10 amino acids, counting both ends. CDR3 sequence reads: CASSFGEHFS.